This entry lists 19 T cell receptor beta chains sequenced from one sample in a study of radiotherapy plus CTLA-4 blockade in lung cancer. Assay used: immunoSEQ multiplex PCR; TCRdb lists only in-frame clones, some missing. The table includes approximately 52,000 clones, approximately 80% detected once. The specimen was peripheral blood, collected from a patient treated with radiotherapy plus ipilimumab. These receptor sequences come from a human donor with non-small cell lung cancer whose response to radiotherapy plus ipilimumab could not be evaluated.

This clone was counted only a few times. In nucleotides, the CDR3 is TGTGCCAGCAGCGTACAGGGGGCGCTTGGCTATGGCTACACCTTC. Translation gives CASSVQGALGYGYTF. The chain couples TRBV9 to TRBJ1-2; 8 bases fit TRBD1. With V trimmed by 1 base and J by 4 bases, 6 bases remained unmatched. CDR3 size: 15 residues. CDR1 is SGDLS, CDR2 YYNGEE, per germline.

The chain couples TRBV5-1 to TRBJ1-4; the D is unclear. V lost 0 bases to trimming and J lost 4 bases, with 10 bases between them. The V gene's germline CDR1 is SGHRS and CDR2 YFSETQ. CDR3 length: 15 amino acids. As DNA, the CDR3 is TGCGCCAGCAGCTTGGCCTCGGCGGTTAATGAAAAACTGTTTTTT. It specifies CASSLASAVNEKLFF.

The chain employs TRBV29-1 and TRBJ1-1; D is possibly TRBD1 (6 bases). The germline gives CDR1 SQVTM, CDR2 ANQGSEA. The CDR3 is made up of 12 amino acids. V dropped 7 bases and J dropped 0 bases, with 9 bases sitting between them. CDR3 protein: CSAGTLNTEAFF. In DNA form, the CDR3 reads TGCAGCGCTGGGACATTGAACACTGAAGCTTTCTTT.

V gene TRBV7-2 combines with J gene TRBJ2-3; unclear D gene. The CDR3 has 14 amino acids. V lost 5 bases to trimming and J lost 1 base, with 10 bases between them. In germline, CDR1 is SGHTA, CDR2 FQGNSA. The CDR3 is CASSEGGGTDTQYF. DNA for the CDR3: TGTGCCAGCAGCGAAGGCGGCGGCACAGATACGCAGTATTTT.

The rearrangement joins TRBV6-5 to TRBJ1-6; D ambiguous. Between the trimmed V and J ends, which lost 6 bases and 1 base, there was a span of 10 bases. This CDR3 region has 15 residues. Per the germline V gene, CDR1 is MNHEY and CDR2 is SVGAGI. CDR3 protein: CASRARESYNSPLHF. In DNA, the CDR3 is TGTGCCAGCAGGGCCCGGGAATCCTATAATTCACCCCTCCACTTT.

This clone was observed a few times. The same CDR3 also results from other DNA sequences found in this sample. This chain connects TRBV7-2 to TRBJ2-7; D is unresolved. There are 13 residues in the CDR3. Germline CDR1 is SGHTA and CDR2 is FQGNSA. The ends were cut back, 1 base at V and 3 bases at J, with 7 bases in the middle. The CDR3 nucleotides read TGTGCCAGCAGCTTAGGTGCCAGCTACGAGCAGTACTTC. Its protein product is CASSLGASYEQYF.

This chain links TRBV6-5 with TRBJ2-7; 10 nucleotides align to TRBD1. The ends lost 6 bases at V and 5 bases at J; junction bases unmatched: 10. CDR1 MNHEY and CDR2 SVGAGI come from the germline V gene. CDR3 length equals 15 residues. The CDR3, as DNA: TGTGCCAGCAGCCACAGAGGGGACAGGGGCCACGAGCAGTACTTC. It codes for CASSHRGDRGHEQYF.

A few counts support this clone. The V gene is TRBV6-5, the J gene TRBJ1-2; tentative D call: TRBD1 (5 bases). V dropped 6 bases and J dropped 4 bases, with 12 bases sitting between them. The CDR3 has 13 residues. CDR1 MNHEY and CDR2 SVGAGI come from the germline V gene. CDR3 residues: CASREEGTYGYTF. The DNA of the CDR3 is TGTGCCAGCAGGGAGGAGGGGACCTATGGCTACACCTTC.

This clone was found a few times. The J gene is TRBJ1-1, the V gene TRBV7-9; 9 bases are shared with TRBD1. Looked up from germline, CDR1 is SEHNR and CDR2 is FQNEAQ (reference sequence). The CDR3 contains 15 residues. The junction had 6 bases not matched to a gene; V was cut back by 5 bases and J by 2 bases. As DNA, the CDR3 is TGTGCCAGCAGCCCCCAACAGGGGGCTAACACTGAAGCTTTCTTT. Residues: CASSPQQGANTEAFF.

The chain carries TRBV11-2 and TRBJ2-7; 12 bases are a match to TRBD2. Germline V gene sequence: CDR1 SGHAT, CDR2 FQNNGV. V dropped 0 bases and J dropped 6; count of bases not matched to a gene: 6. This CDR3 comprises 16 residues. The CDR3 is CASSLELAGGLAEQYF. The CDR3 DNA reads TGTGCCAGCAGCTTAGAACTAGCGGGGGGTTTAGCCGAGCAGTACTTC.

The chain couples TRBV19 to TRBJ1-5, with TRBD1 matching over 10 bases. The CDR3 runs 17 residues. V gave up 6 bases and J gave up 1 base; unmatched junction bases: 9. The germline CDR1 and CDR2 sequences are LNHDA and SQIVND (reference sequence). The CDR3 DNA follows: TGTGCCAGTAGGGACAGGGGGGCTTATATAAGCAATCAGCCCCAGCATTTT. This translates into CASRDRGAYISNQPQHF.

The rearrangement uses TRBV29-1 and TRBJ2-1, with 9 bases matching TRBD2. Germline assignment: CDR1 SQVTM and CDR2 ANQGSEA. CDR3 length equals 13 residues. The V and J ends lost 6 bases and 4 bases, in that order; junction bases with no gene match: 4. CDR3 residues: CSVSTSGYNEQFF. The CDR3, as DNA: TGCAGCGTCTCGACTAGCGGATACAATGAGCAGTTCTTC.

This chain connects TRBV18 to TRBJ2-2; the match to TRBD1 covers 8 bases. Germline V gene sequence: CDR1 KGHSH, CDR2 LQKENI. V was clipped by 1 base and J by 1 base; unmatched bases: 2. The CDR3 totals 16 residues. The CDR3 DNA reads as TGTGCCAGCTCACCACTTGGGACAGGGAACACCGGGGAGCTGTTTTTT. This gives the protein CASSPLGTGNTGELFF.

The chain has TRBV7-3 and TRBJ2-1, with 7 bases fitting TRBD2. This CDR3 has 17 residues. Unmatched junction bases numbered 9, after V lost 2 bases and J lost 2 bases. From germline, CDR1 is SGHTA and CDR2 FQGTGA. CDR3 amino acids: CASSLYGTGGAYNEQFF. The DNA of the CDR3 is TGTGCCAGCAGCTTATACGGGACGGGGGGAGCCTACAATGAGCAGTTCTTC.

This clone appeared a few times. This chain connects TRBV19 to TRBJ1-4, with D maybe TRBD1 (5 bases). Trimming took off 5 bases at V and 1 base at J, with 11 bases between the two ends. CDR3 length: 15 amino acids. The germline V gene has CDR1 LNHDA and CDR2 SQIVND (reference sequence). For the CDR3, the DNA is TGTGCCAGTAGTTTACAGGCCGGAACTAATGAAAAACTGTTTTTT. It translates to CASSLQAGTNEKLFF.

Points on this clone: It is likely a read error, because the conserved phenylalanine at the end of the CDR3 is missing. The DNA is omitted, as the CDR3 cannot be located on it reliably, and the CDR3 follows TCRdb's listing. This chain joins TRBV28 and TRBJ2-7; TRBD2, as called in the table, went unchecked against the DNA. A total of 12 residues make up the CDR3, ends included. Germline V gene data show CDR1 as MDHEN and CDR2 as SYDVKM. CDR3 residues: CATAVRWGLSSM.

The J gene is TRBJ2-7, the V gene TRBV11-3, with 8 bases aligning to TRBD1. This CDR3 contains 15 residues. The J segment lost 2 bases and the V segment lost 1 base, leaving 4 bases of the junction unmatched. CDR1 and CDR2 (germline): SGHNT, YENEEA. The CDR3 reads CASSLGGQGPYEQYF. CDR3 in DNA: TGTGCCAGCAGCTTAGGCGGACAGGGCCCCTACGAGCAGTACTTC.

This clone was observed a few times. Germline and junction disagree at one end, which may indicate a read error. The chain recombines TRBV18 with TRBJ1-1; D perhaps matches TRBD1 (5 bases). The CDR3 totals 15 residues. Germline V gives CDR1 KGHSH, CDR2 LQKENI. CDR3 amino acids: CASSPPGTGNTEAFF. CDR3 nucleotide sequence: TGTGCCAGCTCCCCACCCGGAACAGGGAACACTGAAGCTTTCTTT.

The V gene is TRBV9, the J gene TRBJ1-2, with 12 bases identical to TRBD1. The length of the CDR3 is 16 residues. V shed 4 bases and J 7 bases; nucleotides not matched to a gene: 11. CDR1 is SGDLS and CDR2 is YYNGEE in the germline V gene. The CDR3 nucleotides read TGTGCCAGCAGCTCCCATCCGGGACAGGGGGCGGGTGGCTACACCTTC. Translating it yields CASSSHPGQGAGGYTF.